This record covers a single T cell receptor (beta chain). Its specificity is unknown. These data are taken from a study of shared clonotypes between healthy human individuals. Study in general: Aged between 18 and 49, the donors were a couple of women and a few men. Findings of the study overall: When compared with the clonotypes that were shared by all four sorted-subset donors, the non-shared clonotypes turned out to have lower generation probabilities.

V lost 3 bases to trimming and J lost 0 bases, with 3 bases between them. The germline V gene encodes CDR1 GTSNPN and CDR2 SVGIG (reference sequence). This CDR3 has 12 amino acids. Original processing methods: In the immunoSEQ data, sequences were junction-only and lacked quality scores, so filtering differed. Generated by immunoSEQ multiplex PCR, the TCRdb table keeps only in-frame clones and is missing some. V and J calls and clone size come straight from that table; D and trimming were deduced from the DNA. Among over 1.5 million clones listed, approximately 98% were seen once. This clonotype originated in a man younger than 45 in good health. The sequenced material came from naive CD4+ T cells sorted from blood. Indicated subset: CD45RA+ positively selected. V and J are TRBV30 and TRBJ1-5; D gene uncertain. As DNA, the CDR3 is TGTGCCTGGAGCCATAGCAATCAGCCCCAGCATTTT. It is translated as CAWSHSNQPQHF.